The clone carrying this T cell receptor (beta chain) was counted at least ten times. This entry is derived from a study of CD8 T cells in ankylosing spondylitis. One entry per CDR3 protein results from TCRdb running MiXCR on the 5' RACE reads. The sample records 240,000 or so distinct CDR3 sequences, 8% to 9.5% being singletons. With 0 bases clipped from V and 4 bases from J, the junction kept 9 bases outside the gene matches. Germline lookup yields CDR1 LGHNA and CDR2 YSLEER. This CDR3 contains 17 residues. The J gene is TRBJ2-7, the V gene TRBV4-3; 10 bases fit TRBD2. The sequenced sample was blood, either unsorted or a sorted T cell fraction (not recorded which). The receptor comes from a male donor with ankylosing spondylitis or in good health (not recorded which). In nucleotides, the CDR3 is TGCGCCAGCAGCCAAGATTCGGCTAGCGGGAGATCTTACGAGCAGTACTTC. This gives the protein CASSQDSASGRSYEQYF.